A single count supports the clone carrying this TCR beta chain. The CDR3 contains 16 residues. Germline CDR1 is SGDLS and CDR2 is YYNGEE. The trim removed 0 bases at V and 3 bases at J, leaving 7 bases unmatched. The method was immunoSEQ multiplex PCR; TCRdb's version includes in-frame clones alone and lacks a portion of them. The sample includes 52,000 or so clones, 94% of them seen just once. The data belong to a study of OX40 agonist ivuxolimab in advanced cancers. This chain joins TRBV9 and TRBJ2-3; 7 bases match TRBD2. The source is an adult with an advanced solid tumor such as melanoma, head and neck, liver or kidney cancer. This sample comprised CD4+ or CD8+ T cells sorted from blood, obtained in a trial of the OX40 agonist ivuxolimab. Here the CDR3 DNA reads TGTGCCAGCAGCGTAGGGGTGGGAGGGGCGACAGATACGCAGTATTTT. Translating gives CASSVGVGGATDTQYF. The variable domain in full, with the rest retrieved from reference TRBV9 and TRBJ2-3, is DSGVTQTPKHLITATGQRVTLRCSPRSGDLSVYWYQQSLDQGLQFLIQYYNGEERAKGNILERFSAQQFPDLHSELNLSSLELGDSALYFCASSVGVGGATDTQYFGPGTRLTVL.